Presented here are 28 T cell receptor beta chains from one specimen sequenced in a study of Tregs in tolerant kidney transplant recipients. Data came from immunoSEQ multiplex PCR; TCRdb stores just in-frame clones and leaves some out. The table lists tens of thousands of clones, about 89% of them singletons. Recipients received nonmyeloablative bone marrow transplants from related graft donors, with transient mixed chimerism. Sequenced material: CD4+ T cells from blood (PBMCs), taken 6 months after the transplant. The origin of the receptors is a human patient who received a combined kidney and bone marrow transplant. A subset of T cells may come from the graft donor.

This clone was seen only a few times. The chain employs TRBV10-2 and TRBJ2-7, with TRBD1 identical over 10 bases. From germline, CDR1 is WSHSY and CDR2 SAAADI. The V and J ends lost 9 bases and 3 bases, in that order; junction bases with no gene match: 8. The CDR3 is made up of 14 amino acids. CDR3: CASMVGTGDYEQYF. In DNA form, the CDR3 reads TGCGCCAGTATGGTCGGGACAGGGGACTACGAGCAGTACTTC.

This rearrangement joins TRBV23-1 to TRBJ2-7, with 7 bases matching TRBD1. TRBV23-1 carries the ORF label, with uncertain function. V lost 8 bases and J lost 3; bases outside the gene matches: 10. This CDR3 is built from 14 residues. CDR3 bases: TGCGCCAGCCCGGGACAGCCACCTTTCTACGAGCAGTACTTC. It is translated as CASPGQPPFYEQYF.

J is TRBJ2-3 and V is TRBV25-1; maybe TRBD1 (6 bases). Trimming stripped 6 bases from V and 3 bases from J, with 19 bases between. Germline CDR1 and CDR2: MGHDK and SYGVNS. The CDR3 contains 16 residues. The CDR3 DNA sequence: TGTGCCAGCAGAGAAACCAGGGGTATGTGGACAGATACGCAGTATTTT. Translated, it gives CASRETRGMWTDTQYF.

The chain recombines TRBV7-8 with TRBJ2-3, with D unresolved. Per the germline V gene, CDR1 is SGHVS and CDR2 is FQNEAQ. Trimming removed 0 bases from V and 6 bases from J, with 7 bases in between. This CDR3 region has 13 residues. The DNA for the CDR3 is TGTGCCAGCAGCTTAGCCCAATTGGATACGCAGTATTTT. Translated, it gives CASSLAQLDTQYF.

CDR3 sequence reads: CASSLREGNAGELFF. The CDR3 nucleotides read TGTGCCAGCAGCTTACGGGAGGGAAACGCCGGGGAGCTGTTTTTT. The V call is TRBV7-6, the J call TRBJ2-2, with 8 bases identical to TRBD2. The germline V gene encodes CDR1 SGHVS and CDR2 FNYEAQ. J lost 6 bases, V lost 2 bases, and 5 bases had no gene match. This CDR3 has 15 amino acids.

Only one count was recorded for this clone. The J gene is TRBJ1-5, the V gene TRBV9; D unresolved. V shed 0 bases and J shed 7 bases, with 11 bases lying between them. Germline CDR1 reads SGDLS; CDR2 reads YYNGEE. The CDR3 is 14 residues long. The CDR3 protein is CASSVGVAGQPQHF. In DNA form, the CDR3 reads TGTGCCAGCAGCGTAGGTGTGGCGGGACAGCCCCAGCATTTT.

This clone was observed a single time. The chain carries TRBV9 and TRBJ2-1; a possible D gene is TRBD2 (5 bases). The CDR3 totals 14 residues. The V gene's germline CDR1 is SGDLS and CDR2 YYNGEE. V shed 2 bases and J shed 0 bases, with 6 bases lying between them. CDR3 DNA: TGTGCCAGCAGCGTCCGGGACTCCTACAATGAGCAGTTCTTC. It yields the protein CASSVRDSYNEQFF.

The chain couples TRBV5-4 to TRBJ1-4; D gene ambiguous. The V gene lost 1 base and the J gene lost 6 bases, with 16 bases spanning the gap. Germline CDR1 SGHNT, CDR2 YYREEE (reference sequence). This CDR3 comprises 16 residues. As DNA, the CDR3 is TGTGCCAGCAGCTTGTCTGGCGGGGAGTCATATGAAAAACTGTTTTTT. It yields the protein CASSLSGGESYEKLFF.

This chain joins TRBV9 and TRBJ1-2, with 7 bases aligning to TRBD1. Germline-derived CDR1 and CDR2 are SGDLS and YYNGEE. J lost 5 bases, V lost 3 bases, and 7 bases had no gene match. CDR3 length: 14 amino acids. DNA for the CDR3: TGTGCCAGCAGCGCAAGGGACAGATGGTATGGCTACACCTTC. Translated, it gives CASSARDRWYGYTF.

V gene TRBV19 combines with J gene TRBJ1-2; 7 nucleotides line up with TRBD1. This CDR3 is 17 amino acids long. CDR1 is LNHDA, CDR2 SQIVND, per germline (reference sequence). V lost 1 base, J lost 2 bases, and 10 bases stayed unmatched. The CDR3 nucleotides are TGTGCCAGTAGTATAGTGGCCGGGACAGCCTTAAACTATGGCTACACCTTC. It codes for CASSIVAGTALNYGYTF.

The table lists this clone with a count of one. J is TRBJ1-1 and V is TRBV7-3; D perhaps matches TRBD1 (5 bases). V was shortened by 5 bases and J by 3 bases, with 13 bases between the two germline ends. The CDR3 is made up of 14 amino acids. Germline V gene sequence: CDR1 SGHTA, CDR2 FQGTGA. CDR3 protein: CASSNNGGDTEAFF. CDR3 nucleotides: TGTGCCAGCAGCAATAACGGGGGAGACACTGAAGCTTTCTTT.

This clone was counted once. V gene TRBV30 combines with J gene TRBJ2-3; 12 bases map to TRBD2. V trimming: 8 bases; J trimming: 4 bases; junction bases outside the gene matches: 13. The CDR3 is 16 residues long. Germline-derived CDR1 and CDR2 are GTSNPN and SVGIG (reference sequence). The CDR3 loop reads CALGSSGRGEADTQYF. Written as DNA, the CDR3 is TGTGCCCTTGGTTCTAGCGGGAGGGGTGAGGCAGATACGCAGTATTTT.

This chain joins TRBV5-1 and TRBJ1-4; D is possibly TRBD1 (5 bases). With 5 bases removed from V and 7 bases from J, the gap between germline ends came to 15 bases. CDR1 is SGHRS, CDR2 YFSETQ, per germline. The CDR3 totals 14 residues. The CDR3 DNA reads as TGCGCCAGCAGAAAAGGTTGGGACTTTGAAAAACTGTTTTTT. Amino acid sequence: CASRKGWDFEKLFF.

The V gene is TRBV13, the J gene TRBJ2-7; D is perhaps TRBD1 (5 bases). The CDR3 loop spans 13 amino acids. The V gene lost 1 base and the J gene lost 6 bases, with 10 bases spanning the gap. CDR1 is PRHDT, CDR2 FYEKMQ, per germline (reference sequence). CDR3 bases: TGTGCCAGCAGCTTAGTCCAGGGTGGCGAGCAGTACTTC. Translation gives CASSLVQGGEQYF. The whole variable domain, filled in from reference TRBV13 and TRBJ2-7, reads AAGVIQSPRHLIKEKRETATLKCYPIPRHDTVYWYQQGPGQDPQFLISFYEKMQSDKGSIPDRFSAQQFSDYHSELNMSSLELGDSALYFCASSLVQGGEQYFGPGTRLTVT.

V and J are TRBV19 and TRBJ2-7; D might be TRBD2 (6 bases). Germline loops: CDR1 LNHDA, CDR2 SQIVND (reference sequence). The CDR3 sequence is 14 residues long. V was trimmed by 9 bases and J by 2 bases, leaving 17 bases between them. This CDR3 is CASTDHGRAYEQYF. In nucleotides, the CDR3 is TGTGCCAGCACAGATCACGGGAGAGCCTACGAGCAGTACTTC.

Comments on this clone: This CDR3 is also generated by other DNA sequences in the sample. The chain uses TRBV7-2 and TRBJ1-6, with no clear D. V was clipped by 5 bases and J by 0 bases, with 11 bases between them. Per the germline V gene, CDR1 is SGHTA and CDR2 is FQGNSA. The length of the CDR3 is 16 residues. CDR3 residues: CASSPRLSSYNSPLHF. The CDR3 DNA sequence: TGTGCCAGCAGCCCCAGACTGAGCTCCTATAATTCACCCCTCCACTTT.

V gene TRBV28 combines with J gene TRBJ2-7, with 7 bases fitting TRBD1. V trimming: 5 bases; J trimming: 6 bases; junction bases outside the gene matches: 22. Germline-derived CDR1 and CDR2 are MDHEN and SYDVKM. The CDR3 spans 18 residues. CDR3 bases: TGTGCCAGCAGTCAATTCTCCGGTACAGGGGTGCGACCCCTCGAGCAGTACTTC. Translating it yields CASSQFSGTGVRPLEQYF. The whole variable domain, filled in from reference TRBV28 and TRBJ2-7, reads DVKVTQSSRYLVKRTGEKVFLECVQDMDHENMFWYRQDPGLGLRLIYFSYDVKMKEKGDIPEGYSVSREKKERFSLILESASTNQTSMYLCASSQFSGTGVRPLEQYFGPGTRLTVT.

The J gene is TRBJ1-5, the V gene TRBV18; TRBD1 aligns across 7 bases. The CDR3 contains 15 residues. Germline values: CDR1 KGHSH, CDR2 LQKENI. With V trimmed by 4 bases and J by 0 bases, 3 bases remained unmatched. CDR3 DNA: TGTGCCAGCTCACTACAGGGGATTAGCAATCAGCCCCAGCATTTT. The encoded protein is CASSLQGISNQPQHF.

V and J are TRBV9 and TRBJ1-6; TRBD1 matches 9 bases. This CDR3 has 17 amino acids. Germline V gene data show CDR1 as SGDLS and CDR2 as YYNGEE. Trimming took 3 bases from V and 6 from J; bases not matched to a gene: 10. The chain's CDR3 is CASSAPFGTGLNSPLHF. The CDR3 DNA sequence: TGTGCCAGCAGCGCTCCCTTCGGGACAGGGCTTAATTCACCCCTCCACTTT. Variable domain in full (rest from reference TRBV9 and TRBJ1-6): DSGVTQTPKHLITATGQRVTLRCSPRSGDLSVYWYQQSLDQGLQFLIQYYNGEERAKGNILERFSAQQFPDLHSELNLSSLELGDSALYFCASSAPFGTGLNSPLHFGNGTRLTVT.

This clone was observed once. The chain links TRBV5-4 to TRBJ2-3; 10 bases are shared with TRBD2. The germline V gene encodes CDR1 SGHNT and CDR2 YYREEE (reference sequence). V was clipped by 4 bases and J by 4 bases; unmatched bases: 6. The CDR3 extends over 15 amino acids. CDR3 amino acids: CASSPSGRAPDTQYF. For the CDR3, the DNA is TGTGCCAGCAGCCCCAGCGGGAGGGCCCCAGATACGCAGTATTTT.

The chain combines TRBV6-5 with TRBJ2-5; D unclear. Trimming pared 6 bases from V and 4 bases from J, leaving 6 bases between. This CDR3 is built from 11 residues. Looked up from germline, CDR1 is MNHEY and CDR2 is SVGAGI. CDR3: CASSLGETQYF. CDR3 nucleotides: TGTGCCAGCAGCCTCGGAGAGACCCAGTACTTC.

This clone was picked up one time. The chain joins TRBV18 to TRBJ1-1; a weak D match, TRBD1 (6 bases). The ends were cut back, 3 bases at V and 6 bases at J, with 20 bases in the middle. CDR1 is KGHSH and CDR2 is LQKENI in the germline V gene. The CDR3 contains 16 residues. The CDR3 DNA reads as TGTGCCAGCTCACCTAACCTACAGGGCCTAGGAGCTGAAGCTTTCTTT. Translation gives CASSPNLQGLGAEAFF.

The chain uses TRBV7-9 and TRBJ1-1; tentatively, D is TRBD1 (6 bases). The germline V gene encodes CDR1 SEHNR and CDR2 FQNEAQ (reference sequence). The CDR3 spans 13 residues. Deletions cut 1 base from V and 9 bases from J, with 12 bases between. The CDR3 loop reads CASSLDAGEKAFF. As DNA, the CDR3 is TGTGCCAGCAGCTTAGATGCAGGGGAAAAAGCTTTCTTT.

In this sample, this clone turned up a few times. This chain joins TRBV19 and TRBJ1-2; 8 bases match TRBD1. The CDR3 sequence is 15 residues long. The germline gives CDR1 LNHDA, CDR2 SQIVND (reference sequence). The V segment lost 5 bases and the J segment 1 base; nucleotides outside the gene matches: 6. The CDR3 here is CASSPRTGSNYGYTF. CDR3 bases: TGTGCCAGTAGTCCAAGGACAGGGAGTAACTATGGCTACACCTTC. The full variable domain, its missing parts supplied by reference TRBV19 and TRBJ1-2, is DGGITQSPKYLFRKEGQNVTLSCEQNLNHDAMYWYRQDPGQGLRLIYYSQIVNDFQKGDIAEGYSVSREKKESFPLTVTSAQKNPTAFYLCASSPRTGSNYGYTFGSGTRLTVV.

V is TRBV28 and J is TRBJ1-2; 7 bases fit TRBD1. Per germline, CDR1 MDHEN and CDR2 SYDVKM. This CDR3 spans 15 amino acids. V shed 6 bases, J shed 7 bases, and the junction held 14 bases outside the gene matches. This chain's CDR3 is CASRYDRVVLGGYTF. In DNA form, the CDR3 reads TGTGCCAGCAGGTACGACAGGGTGGTACTTGGTGGCTACACCTTC.

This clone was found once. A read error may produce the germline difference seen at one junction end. In DNA form, the CDR3 reads TGTGCCAGCAGCCCCGGACAGTTCTATAATTCACCCCCCCCCTTT. Residues: CASSPGQFYNSPPPF. V is TRBV9 and J is TRBJ1-6; D may be TRBD1 (6 bases). Per the germline V gene, CDR1 is SGDLS and CDR2 is YYNGEE. This CDR3 has 15 amino acids.

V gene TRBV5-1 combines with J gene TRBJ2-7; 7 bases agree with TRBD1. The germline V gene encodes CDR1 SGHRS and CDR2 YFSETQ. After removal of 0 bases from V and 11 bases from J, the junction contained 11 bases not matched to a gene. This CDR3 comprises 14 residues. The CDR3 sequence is CASSLGDSNLVEYF. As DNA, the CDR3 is TGCGCCAGCAGCTTGGGGGACAGCAATTTAGTGGAGTACTTC.

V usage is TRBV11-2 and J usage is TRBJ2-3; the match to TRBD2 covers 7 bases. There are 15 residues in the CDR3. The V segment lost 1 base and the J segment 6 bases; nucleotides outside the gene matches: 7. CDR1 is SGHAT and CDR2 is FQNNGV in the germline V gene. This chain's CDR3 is CASSLAGGNLDTQYF. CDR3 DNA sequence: TGTGCCAGCAGCTTAGCGGGAGGAAATCTGGATACGCAGTATTTT.